The text below deals with one T cell receptor beta chain. Its antigen is not known. 60 Vbeta and 13 Jbeta primers were used in PCR. Original processing methods: Later, roughly 80 million unique TCR beta chains were counted in an analysis, and around 11 million of them were shared. Measured with immunoSEQ multiplex PCR; TCRdb has only the in-frame clones, and not every one. D and trimming come from the DNA, and the V and J calls and clone size come from that table. Among approximately 30,000 clones listed, less than 55% were seen once. V lost 0 bases and J 4 bases, leaving 12 bases between the germline ends. CDR1 is LNHNV, CDR2 YYDKDF, per germline (reference sequence). CDR3 length: 15 residues. The sample comes from a study of cytomegalovirus exposure and HLA in healthy donors. Study outcomes and limitations: It was 150 to 200 TCR beta chains that were listed as cytomegalovirus-associated.

This sequence was found in a woman aged 50 to 60 in good health and CMV-seronegative. Sequencing was performed on PBMCs. The rearrangement links TRBV15 to TRBJ1-2; the D gene is possibly TRBD1 (5 bases). The CDR3 is CATSREAGGSYGYTF. The CDR3, as DNA: TGTGCCACCAGCAGAGAGGCGGGGGGAAGCTATGGCTACACCTTC.